This T cell receptor (beta chain) was obtained from a study of T cells in localized non-small cell lung cancer (dated by TCRdb to 2019 to 2021). Regarding the research as a whole: T cell repertoires of fewer than 250 early-stage NSCLC patients were analyzed, with tumors being compared against uninvolved tumor-adjacent lungs. The cohort comprised a few hundred treatment-naïve NSCLC patients with resected, localized lung tumors. NSCLC patients had a mean age of roughly 66 years, and more than 120 were male and some 98 female. Findings and caveats that apply to the study as a whole: Since the design was exploratory, TCR variables were selected using unadjusted p-values with no false-discovery rate correction. Uninvolved tumor-adjacent lung showed the highest T cell clonality, higher than tumor, which suggests more focused antigenic responses in the adjacent lung. Because multi-region tumor sequencing was not performed, intratumor heterogeneity could not be ruled out. A median of roughly 58 of the top 100 tumor clones were detected in paired uninvolved adjacent lung, and around 30 of these tumor clones were also found among the top 100 clones of the paired uninvolved adjacent lung. Longer overall survival was associated with higher T cell density in blood, whereas shorter survival was associated with higher clonality in adjacent lung.

The immunoSEQ Assay was used to sequence TCR beta CDR3 regions from DNA. Per the source publication's procedure: T cell density was computed as TCR beta template counts normalized to usable DNA estimated by amplifying housekeeping genes. Richness was estimated with the preseqR package, extrapolating to 400,000 templates for PBMC samples and 120,000 templates for tissue samples. Clonality was defined by subtracting Pielou's evenness from one. Tissue-enriched TCRs were identified through differential abundance testing performed on productive amino-acid clonotypes, with a minimum total count of 5 and an alpha of 0.1. The Jaccard Index and the Morisita Overlap Index were used to measure repertoire overlap between compartments. GLIPH grouped TCR beta CDR3s together with public tetramer-defined viral CDR3s, and a viral motif had to include at least three viral sequences and show V-gene enrichment. In its TCRdb copy, this immuneACCESS table keeps in-frame sequences only and misses some clones. Where compared with another copy, unresolved V genes explain less than half of these, and the others have no known cause. That table gives V, J and clone size, and the DNA gave D and trimming. This sample has about 33,000 clones in its table, and 90% of those were observed once. The ten largest account for around 3.9% of the sample.

Notes on this clone: Its cognate antigen has yet to be identified. No base quality information exists; no much larger clone differs at one position.

CDR1 and CDR2, looked up from the germline V gene, are SGHRS and YFSETQ. The germline V end is reduced by 0 bases and the J end by 1 base; junction bases left unmatched: 5. The CDR3 has 16 amino acids, counting the end cysteine and phenylalanine. Only the CDR3 part of the read is kept: 48 bases, read in frame from the first base. At diagnosis, peripheral blood, uninvolved tumor-adjacent lung and tumor were collected and stored as a combination of fresh-frozen and FFPE material. For TCR repertoire profiling, blood samples were analyzed in the form of peripheral blood mononuclear cells. This receptor chain uses TRBV5-1 and TRBJ1-1, with 8 central nucleotides matching TRBD1. The source of this sequence is a man between 40 and 69 years old with stage I lung adenocarcinoma. The sample in question was peripheral blood, obtained before any cancer treatment. This receptor carries the CDR3 CASSLAWTGPNTEAFF. The DNA sequence reads TGCGCCAGCAGCTTGGCCTGGACAGGGCCGAACACTGAAGCTTTCTTT.